Below are 16 T cell receptor beta chains sequenced from a single sample in a study of blood T cell repertoires in COVID-19. TCRdb's copy holds only in-frame clones and misses some; the assay was immunoSEQ multiplex PCR. The sample includes 100,000 to 150,000 clones, around 88% seen only once; the top ten take around 2.5%. The sample consisted of PBMCs or T cells enriched from blood (not recorded which). The receptor source for this set is a woman aged 45-65 years who had recovered from COVID-19.

V gene TRBV6-5 combines with J gene TRBJ2-7, with 7 bases that match TRBD2. The length of the CDR3 is 15 residues. V shed 0 bases, J shed 0 bases, and the junction held 2 bases outside the gene matches. Germline-derived CDR1 and CDR2 are MNHEY and SVGAGI. The CDR3 DNA sequence: TGTGCCAGCAGTTACTCGGGCGGGGGCTCCTACGAGCAGTACTTC. Translating gives CASSYSGGGSYEQYF.

The chain is built from TRBV27 and TRBJ2-1; D may be TRBD2 (6 bases). V gave up 2 bases and J gave up 4 bases, with 15 bases separating them. Germline V gene sequence: CDR1 MNHEY, CDR2 SMNVEV (reference sequence). The CDR3 consists of 16 residues. This CDR3 reads CASSLLRVGRYNEQFF. The CDR3, as DNA: TGTGCCAGCAGTTTACTCAGGGTCGGGAGATACAATGAGCAGTTCTTC.

The rearrangement joins TRBV19 to TRBJ1-1; D may be TRBD1 (5 bases). CDR3 size: 15 residues. V lost 5 bases, J lost 0 bases, and 13 bases lay in between. Germline V lookup: CDR1 LNHDA, CDR2 SQIVND (reference sequence). The CDR3 DNA reads as TGTGCCAGTAGTCCCGGGGGGGATATGAACACTGAAGCTTTCTTT. Amino acid sequence: CASSPGGDMNTEAFF. The variable domain in full, with the rest retrieved from reference TRBV19 and TRBJ1-1, is DGGITQSPKYLFRKEGQNVTLSCEQNLNHDAMYWYRQDPGQGLRLIYYSQIVNDFQKGDIAEGYSVSREKKESFPLTVTSAQKNPTAFYLCASSPGGDMNTEAFFGQGTRLTVV.

This clone has a single count. This chain uses TRBV21-1 with TRBJ2-5; the table's D gene call, TRBD2, was not cross checked with the DNA. TRBV21-1 is assigned pseudogene status. The CDR3 length is 12 residues. The CDR3 DNA reads as TGTGCCAGCAGCAAAGACTTAGAGACCCAGTACTTC. Protein sequence: CASSKDLETQYF.

The chain uses TRBV6-5 and TRBJ1-1; the D is unclear. V was trimmed by 5 bases and J by 8 bases, leaving 12 bases between them. Germline V gives CDR1 MNHEY, CDR2 SVGAGI. The CDR3 is made up of 12 amino acids. CDR3 residues: CASSMTRTEAFF. For the CDR3, the DNA is TGTGCCAGCAGTATGACAAGAACAGAAGCTTTCTTT.

The chain has TRBV19 and TRBJ1-5; a possible D gene is TRBD1 (6 bases). Germline CDR1 is LNHDA and CDR2 is SQIVND (reference sequence). V lost 9 bases and J 3 bases, leaving 15 bases between the germline ends. The CDR3 is 14 amino acids. The CDR3 here is CASAQGQYNQPQHF. In nucleotides, the CDR3 is TGTGCCAGCGCCCAGGGGCAGTACAATCAGCCCCAGCATTTT.

The chain has TRBV12-3 or TRBV12-4 and TRBJ2-7, with 9 bases matching TRBD1. CDR3 length equals 12 residues. J gave up 9 bases and V 3 bases, and 3 bases lay outside the gene matches. CDR3 sequence (DNA): TGTGCCAGCAGTTTCGGACAGGGGTTGCAGTACTTC. It translates to CASSFGQGLQYF.

The gene calls are TRBV27 and TRBJ1-5; perhaps TRBD1 as D (5 bases). Trimming removed 5 bases at V and 1 base at J, with 12 bases between. The CDR3 spans 15 residues. CDR1 is MNHEY, CDR2 SMNVEV, per germline (reference sequence). As DNA, the CDR3 is TGTGCCAGCAGTCCCCTGGGGCGAAGCAATCAGCCCCAGCATTTT. Protein: CASSPLGRSNQPQHF.

The chain uses TRBV14 and TRBJ2-6, with TRBD1 identical over 12 bases. The CDR3 is made up of 17 amino acids. Germline V lookup: CDR1 SGHDN, CDR2 FVKESK. Trimming took 4 bases from V and 1 from J; bases not matched to a gene: 2. The CDR3 spells CASSPGQGASGANVLTF. For the CDR3, the DNA is TGTGCCAGCAGCCCGGGACAGGGGGCTTCTGGGGCCAACGTCCTGACTTTC.

The chain links TRBV5-4 to TRBJ1-1; tentative D call: TRBD1 (6 bases). Trimming shortened V by 0 bases and J by 11 bases, and 20 bases separated the two germline ends. The CDR3 is 15 amino acids. Germline V lookup: CDR1 SGHNT, CDR2 YYREEE (reference sequence). The CDR3 DNA is TGTGCCAGCAGCTTGGAGATCCAGGGAGGGGGTCTGGCTTTCTTT. Amino acids: CASSLEIQGGGLAFF. The entire variable domain, with the rest obtained from reference TRBV5-4 and TRBJ1-1, is as follows: ETGVTQSPTHLIKTRGQQVTLRCSSQSGHNTVSWYQQALGQGPQFIFQYYREEENGRGNFPPRFSGLQFPNYSSELNVNALELDDSALYLCASSLEIQGGGLAFFGQGTRLTVV.

V gene TRBV2 combines with J gene TRBJ2-7; D may be TRBD1 (6 bases). Trimming cost V 5 bases and J 1 base, with 12 bases left between them. There are 14 residues in the CDR3. Germline lookup yields CDR1 SNHLY and CDR2 FYNNEI. DNA of the CDR3: TGTGCCAGCAGTTCTTGGACAGAGTCCTACGAGCAGTACTTC. Translating gives CASSSWTESYEQYF.

This clone showed up just once. The J gene is TRBJ1-2, the V gene TRBV5-6; D unclear. CDR1 SGHDT and CDR2 YYEEEE come from the germline V gene. Trimming removed 4 bases at V and 6 bases at J, with 13 bases between. CDR3 length: 13 residues. CDR3 nucleotides: TGTGCCAGCAGCCCGTGGCCGAACCATGGCTACACCTTC. This translates into CASSPWPNHGYTF.

As concerns this clone: One end of the junction fails to match germline, which may point to a read error. The V gene is TRBV19, the J gene TRBJ1-1; weak D call: TRBD1 (6 bases). The CDR3 sequence is 13 residues long. Germline V gives CDR1 LNHDA, CDR2 SQIVND (reference sequence). This CDR3 is CASSNSGTRISVF. The CDR3 DNA is TGTGCCAGTAGCAATTCCGGGACACGGATAAGTGTGTTT.

V and J are TRBV5-3 and TRBJ2-7; 9 bases are shared with TRBD1. TRBV5-3 is given ORF status, its function remaining uncertain. With 4 bases clipped from V and 2 bases from J, the junction kept 10 bases outside the gene matches. This CDR3 is 16 amino acids long. The CDR3 sequence: CARSPHRDRATYEQYF. The CDR3 nucleotides are TGTGCCAGAAGCCCGCACCGGGACAGGGCAACCTACGAGCAGTACTTC.

This chain uses TRBV19 with TRBJ1-2; D is unclear. Germline V lookup: CDR1 LNHDA, CDR2 SQIVND (reference sequence). The CDR3 extends over 12 amino acids. The V end lost 3 bases, the J end lost 8 bases, and 10 bases lay between the germline ends. CDR3 in DNA: TGTGCCAGTAGTATGTTGGCTCGAGGCTACACCTTC. This codes for CASSMLARGYTF.

Only a few counts were recorded for this clone. The rearrangement joins TRBV9 to TRBJ1-2, with no clear D. The CDR3 covers 15 residues. The V end lost 2 bases, the J end lost 2 bases, and 13 bases lay between the germline ends. Germline CDR1 is SGDLS and CDR2 is YYNGEE. CDR3 amino acids: CASSVIGRLNYGYTF. CDR3 nucleotides: TGTGCCAGCAGCGTCATTGGGAGGCTAAACTATGGCTACACCTTC.